Listed here is a single T cell receptor beta chain. Its target is unknown. This entry belongs to a study of human T cells and chemical hapten exposure. On the study more broadly: Subjects had 2% DPC placed on 2 cm by 2 cm of upper inner arm skin for sensitization.

Time point reported: patch test 1, 2 weeks after DPC sensitization. Treatment: therapeutic diphenylcyclopropenone sensitization with weekly scalp DPC. Alopecia patients between 18 and 70 years old and suitable for DPC were used as donors. Unique molecular identifiers were affixed to discrete cDNA molecules within the library. TCRdb re-derived calls from the RACE reads in MiXCR, one entry per CDR3 protein. The sample contains under 85,000 distinct CDR3 sequences, approximately 10% of which appear only once. Study outcomes and limitations: The count of PT1 expanded TCRs correlated positively with patch test score.

This clonotype originated in a woman in her forties or fifties with alopecia areata. Some clones in this sample may be carry-over from other donors' samples. The sample in question was whole blood, obtained in connection with sensitization to the hapten diphenylcyclopropenone (DPC).

Written as DNA, the CDR3 is TGCGCCAGCAGTCACGCCCGTGATCTAGCGTATTACGAGCAGTACTTC. This sequence encodes CASSHARDLAYYEQYF. The chain has TRBV23-1 and TRBJ2-7, with D possibly matching TRBD2 (6 bases). TRBV23-1 is noted as an ORF with a role that remains uncertain. The CDR3 is made up of 16 amino acids. With 3 bases removed from V and 4 bases from J, the gap between germline ends came to 19 bases.